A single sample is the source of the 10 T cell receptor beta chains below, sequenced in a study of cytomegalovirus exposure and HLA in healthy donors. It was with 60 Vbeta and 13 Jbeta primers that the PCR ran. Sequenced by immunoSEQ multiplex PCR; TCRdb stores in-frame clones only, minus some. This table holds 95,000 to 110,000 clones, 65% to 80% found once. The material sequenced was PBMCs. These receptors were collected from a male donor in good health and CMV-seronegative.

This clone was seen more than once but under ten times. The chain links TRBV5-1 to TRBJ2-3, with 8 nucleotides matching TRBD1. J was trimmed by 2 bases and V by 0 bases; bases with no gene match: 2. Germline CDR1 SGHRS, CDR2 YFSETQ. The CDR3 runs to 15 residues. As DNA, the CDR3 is TGCGCCAGCAGCTTGGACAGGGGGAACACAGATACGCAGTATTTT. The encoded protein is CASSLDRGNTDTQYF.

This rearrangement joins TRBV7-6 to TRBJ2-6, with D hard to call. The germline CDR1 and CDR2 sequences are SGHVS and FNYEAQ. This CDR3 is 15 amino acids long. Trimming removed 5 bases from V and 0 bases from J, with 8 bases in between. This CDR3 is CASSQTPSGANVLTF. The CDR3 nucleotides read TGTGCCAGCAGCCAGACACCCTCTGGGGCCAACGTCCTGACTTTC.

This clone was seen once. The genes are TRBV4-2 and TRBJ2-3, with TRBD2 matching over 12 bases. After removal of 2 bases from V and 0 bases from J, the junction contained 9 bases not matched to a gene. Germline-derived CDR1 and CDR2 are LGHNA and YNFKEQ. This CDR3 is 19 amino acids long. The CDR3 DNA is TGTGCCAGCAGCCAAACGACTAGCGGGGGCCTCTGGAGCACAGATACGCAGTATTTT. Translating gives CASSQTTSGGLWSTDTQYF.

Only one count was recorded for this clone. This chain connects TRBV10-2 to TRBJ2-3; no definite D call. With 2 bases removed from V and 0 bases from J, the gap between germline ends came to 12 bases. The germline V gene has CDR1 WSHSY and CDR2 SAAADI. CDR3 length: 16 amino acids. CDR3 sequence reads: CASSERSGRSTDTQYF. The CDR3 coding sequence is TGCGCCAGCAGTGAGAGGTCAGGTCGAAGCACAGATACGCAGTATTTT.

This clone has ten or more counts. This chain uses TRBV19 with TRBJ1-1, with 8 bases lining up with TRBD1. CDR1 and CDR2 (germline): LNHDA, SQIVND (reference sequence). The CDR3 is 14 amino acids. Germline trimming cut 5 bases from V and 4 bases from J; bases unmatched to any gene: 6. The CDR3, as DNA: TGTGCCAGTAGTGACAGGGGAGTAGGCACTGAAGCTTTCTTT. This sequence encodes CASSDRGVGTEAFF.

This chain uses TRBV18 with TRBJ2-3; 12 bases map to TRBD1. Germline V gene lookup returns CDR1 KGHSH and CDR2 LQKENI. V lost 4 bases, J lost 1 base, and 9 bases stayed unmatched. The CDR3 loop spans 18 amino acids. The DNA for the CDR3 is TGTGCCAGCTCACGCCGACCGGGACAGGGGGCCGGCACAGATACGCAGTATTTT. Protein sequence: CASSRRPGQGAGTDTQYF.

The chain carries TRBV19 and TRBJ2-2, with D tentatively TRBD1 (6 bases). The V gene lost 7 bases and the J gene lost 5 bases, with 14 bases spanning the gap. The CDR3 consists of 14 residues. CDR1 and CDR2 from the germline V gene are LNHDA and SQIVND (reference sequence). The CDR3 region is CASNQAGDTGELFF. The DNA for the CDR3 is TGTGCCAGTAATCAGGCAGGGGATACCGGGGAGCTGTTTTTT.

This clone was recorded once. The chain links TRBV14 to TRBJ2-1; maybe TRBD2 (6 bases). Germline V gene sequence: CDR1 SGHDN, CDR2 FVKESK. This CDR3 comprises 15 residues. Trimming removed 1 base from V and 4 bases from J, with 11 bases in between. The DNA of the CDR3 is TGTGCCAGCAGCCAAGGGGACTCTTTATACAATGAGCAGTTCTTC. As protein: CASSQGDSLYNEQFF.

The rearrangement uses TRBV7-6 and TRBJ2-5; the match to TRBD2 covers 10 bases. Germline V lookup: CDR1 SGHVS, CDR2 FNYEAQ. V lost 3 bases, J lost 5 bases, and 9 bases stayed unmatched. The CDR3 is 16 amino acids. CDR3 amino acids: CASSLLAGVPSETQYF. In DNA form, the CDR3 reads TGTGCCAGCAGCTTGCTAGCGGGAGTACCCAGTGAGACCCAGTACTTC.

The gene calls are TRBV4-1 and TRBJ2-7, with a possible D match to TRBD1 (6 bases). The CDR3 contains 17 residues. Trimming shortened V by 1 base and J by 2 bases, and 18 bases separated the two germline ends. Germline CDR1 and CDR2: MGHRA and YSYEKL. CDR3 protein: CASSQATGQLGAYEQYF. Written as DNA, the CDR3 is TGCGCCAGCAGCCAAGCTACTGGACAGCTGGGAGCCTACGAGCAGTACTTC.